The entry that follows covers one T cell receptor beta chain sequence. There is no known antigen for this receptor. Base qualities were left out, and no much larger clone turns up one base away. The library was generated by multiplex PCR. The instrument given in TCRdb is Illumina HiSeq 4000. To build TCR beta libraries, CDR3 regions were amplified by Arm-PCR using iRepertoire HTBI primers. PCR products were gel purified before sequencing. Per the source publication's procedure: A total of 62 TRBV and 14 TRBJ segments were identified across samples and were used for gene usage analysis of CDR3 amino acid clonotypes. Filtered high-quality paired reads were merged into contigs using COPE and FqMerger. BLAST was used to align contigs to IMGT TRBV, TRBD and TRBJ reference genes, and CDR3 was defined according to IMGT. Any clonotype with a frequency above 0.1% was classified as a highly expanded clone. Repertoire diversity was measured by Shannon entropy, and V-J evenness by the Gini coefficient. Public clonotypes were defined as clonotypes shared by more than one individual. In TCRdb, the public reads were trimmed at Q25 with fastp and aligned with MiXCR, with productive beta chains retained. Here each entry gathers all rows of one CDR3 protein and keeps the most common genes and DNA. The V and J calls and clone size come from TCRdb's table, not from the authors' own analysis. The sample table contains hundreds of thousands of distinct CDR3 sequences; only one count was recorded for 15% to 17% of them. In total, the top ten clones hold 22% of the sample.

The data derive from a study of regulatory T cells in long-lasting Graves disease (dated by TCRdb to 2020 to 2023). Broadly, across the study: In the newly diagnosed Graves' disease group, patients had been taking antithyroid drugs for less than 3 months. Patients with persistent Graves' disease were compared with patients with newly diagnosed Graves' disease using TCR sequencing and RNA sequencing of peripheral blood. A total of 35 or so samples were covered by TCR sequencing, comprising approximately 13 persistent and 20 or so newly diagnosed Graves' disease patients. The study was conducted in China and was registered as a clinical trial. What the work shows at the level of the full study, not this receptor alone: The authors noted that the small sample size was a limitation that may lower accuracy. Persistent disease showed preferential use of TRBV28, TRBJ1-2 and TRBJ2-5, whereas newly diagnosed disease favored TRBV20-1 and TRBJ2-1. Sequencing and analysis were restricted to the TCR beta chain. The study examined only peripheral blood because the primary lesion, thyroid tissue, could not be accessed. Persistent patients shared more public clonotypes among themselves (around 3,000) than newly diagnosed patients did (over 900). Compared with newly diagnosed patients, patients with persistent Graves' disease had lower TCR Shannon entropy and fewer highly expanded clones, which suggests clonal expansion.

The germline V and J ends show losses of 5 bases and 4 bases respectively, and no gene match explains 10 bases of the junction. From the cysteine up to the phenylalanine, the CDR3 has a length of 16 residues. Only the CDR3 DNA is retained, 48 bases long and in frame from the first base. CDR1 and CDR2 (MNHEY, SMNVEV) derive from the germline V gene (reference sequence). The sample's time point label is to be understood as: newly diagnosed GD, antithyroid drugs for less than 3 months. For both TCR sequencing and RNA sequencing, RNA was extracted from PBMCs in TRIzol. The diagnosis of Graves' disease followed American Thyroid Association guidelines. Patients for the study were recruited at an endocrinology department in Xi'an, China. Each patient gave about 10 milliliters of peripheral blood, collected in an EDTA anticoagulant tube. PBMCs were isolated by Ficoll Paque Plus density gradient separation without further T cell sorting. An Agilent 2100 Bioanalyzer and agarose gel were used to check RNA quality, and a NanoDrop 2000 was used to measure RNA concentration.

The chain was built from TRBV27 and TRBJ1-5; 8 central nucleotides agree with TRBD1. This sample comprised peripheral blood mononuclear cells (PBMCs), obtained at new diagnosis, from a patient treated with antithyroid drugs. This TCR derives from a female donor with Graves disease. The nucleotides are TGTGCCAGCAGTCCAGCCGGGACAGGAGCTAATCAGCCCCAGCATTTT. Translated, this is CASSPAGTGANQPQHF.